A selection of T cell receptor beta chains follows, all from one sample in a study of CD8+CD57+ T cells in acquired aplastic anemia. TCRdb reprocessed the reads with MiXCR, giving one entry per CDR3 protein. The sample includes 180,000 or so distinct CDR3 sequences, less than 65% seen only once; the top ten take approximately 42%. The material sequenced was sorted CD4+, CD8+, or CD8+CD57+ T cells (not recorded which) from PBMCs. The receptors were sampled from a human donor with aplastic anemia. The CDR3 runs from the conserved cysteine through the conserved F or W. Fields, in order: CDR3 protein, CDR3 DNA, J gene, clone size, V gene, D gene. The D gene is left open where the match is weak. Size is omitted from some rows. Given values are once, few, many or a class for expanded clones.

CDR3aa: CASSLDHSDNSPLHF
CDR3nt: TGTGCTAGCAGCTTAGACCACAGCGATAATTCACCCCTCCACTTT
j_gene: TRBJ1-6
abundance: -
v_gene: TRBV7-7
d_gene: -

CDR3aa: CSARSPDEVQETQYF
CDR3nt: TGCAGTGCCCGGAGCCCGGATGAGGTTCAAGAGACCCAGTACTTC
j_gene: TRBJ2-5
abundance: -
v_gene: TRBV20-1
d_gene: -

CDR3aa: CASSLVWGNSPLHF
CDR3nt: TGTGCCAGCAGCCTTGTTTGGGGTAATTCACCCCTCCACTTT
j_gene: TRBJ1-6
abundance: -
v_gene: TRBV14
d_gene: -

CDR3aa: CASSPGTWYEQFF
CDR3nt: TGTGCCAGTAGTCCCGGTACGTGGTATGAGCAGTTCTTC
j_gene: TRBJ2-1
abundance: -
v_gene: TRBV19
d_gene: -

CDR3aa: CSARRLTSTDTQYF
CDR3nt: TGCAGTGCTAGACGGCTAACTAGCACAGATACGCAGTATTTT
j_gene: TRBJ2-3
abundance: -
v_gene: TRBV20-1
d_gene: -

CDR3aa: CASRETGAYEQYF
CDR3nt: TGTGCCAGCAGGGAGACAGGAGCCTACGAGCAGTACTTC
j_gene: TRBJ2-7
abundance: -
v_gene: TRBV6-5
d_gene: -

CDR3aa: CASSSSPDTQYF
CDR3nt: TGTGCCAGCAGCTCGAGCCCAGATACGCAGTATTTT
j_gene: TRBJ2-3
abundance: -
v_gene: TRBV12-5
d_gene: -

CDR3aa: CAGSRTANYGYTF
CDR3nt: TGTGCCGGCAGTAGGACAGCGAACTATGGCTACACCTTC
j_gene: TRBJ1-2
abundance: -
v_gene: TRBV27
d_gene: -

CDR3aa: CAISESAKNYGYTF
CDR3nt: TGTGCCATCAGTGAATCGGCAAAAAACTATGGCTACACCTTC
j_gene: TRBJ1-2
abundance: once
v_gene: TRBV10-3
d_gene: -

CDR3aa: CSARVGGTQYF
CDR3nt: TGCAGTGCTAGGGTAGGAGGGACCCAGTACTTC
j_gene: TRBJ2-5
abundance: -
v_gene: TRBV20-1
d_gene: -

CDR3aa: CASSEPGTSGEETQYF
CDR3nt: TGCGCCAGCAGCGAACCCGGGACTAGCGGGGAAGAGACCCAGTACTTC
j_gene: TRBJ2-5
abundance: many
v_gene: TRBV5-1
d_gene: TRBD2

CDR3aa: CAISETDVNYEQYF
CDR3nt: TGTGCCATCAGTGAAACCGACGTCAACTACGAGCAGTACTTC
j_gene: TRBJ2-7
abundance: -
v_gene: TRBV10-3
d_gene: -